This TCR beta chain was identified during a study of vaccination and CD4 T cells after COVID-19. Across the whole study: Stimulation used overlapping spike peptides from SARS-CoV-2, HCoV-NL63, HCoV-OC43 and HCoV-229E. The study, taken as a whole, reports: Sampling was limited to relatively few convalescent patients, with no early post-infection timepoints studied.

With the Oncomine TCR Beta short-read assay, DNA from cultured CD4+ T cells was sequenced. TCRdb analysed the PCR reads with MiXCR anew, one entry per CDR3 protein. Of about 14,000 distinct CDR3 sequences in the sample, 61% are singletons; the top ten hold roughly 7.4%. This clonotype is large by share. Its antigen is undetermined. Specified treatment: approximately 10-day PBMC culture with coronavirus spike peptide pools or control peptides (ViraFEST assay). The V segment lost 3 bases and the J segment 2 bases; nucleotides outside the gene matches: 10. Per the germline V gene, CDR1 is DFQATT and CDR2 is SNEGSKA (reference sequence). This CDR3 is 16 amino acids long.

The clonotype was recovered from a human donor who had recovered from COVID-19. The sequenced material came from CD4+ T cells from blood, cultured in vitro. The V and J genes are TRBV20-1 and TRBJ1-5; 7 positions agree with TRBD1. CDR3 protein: CSARRQGVMGNQPQHF. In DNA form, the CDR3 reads TGCAGTGCTAGGAGGCAGGGGGTTATGGGCAATCAGCCCCAGCATTTT.